The entry that follows covers one T cell receptor beta chain sequence. The data belong to a study of blood T cell repertoires in COVID-19. Study summary: The United States, Italy and Spain provided the acute and convalescent COVID-19 samples. PBMCs, B-cell-depleted T cells, or T cells were the source of the cDNA or gDNA that made up the material.

Authors' analysis steps: Amplifying reference gene primers gave estimates of nucleated cell counts. Profiled with immunoSEQ multiplex PCR; TCRdb holds only in-frame clones, not every one. V, J and clone size were drawn from that table, and D and trimming were deduced from the DNA. The sample contains roughly 170,000 clones, about 74% of which appear only once. Sequencing used peripheral blood. The clonotype originates from a woman at least 80 years old with acute or convalescent COVID-19.

CDR3 protein: CASSVVDSTDGYTF. DNA for the CDR3: TGTGCCAGCAGCGTAGTTGACTCGACGGATGGCTACACCTTC. V and J are TRBV9 and TRBJ1-2; no definite D call. CDR3 length equals 14 residues. The V end lost 0 bases, the J end lost 6 bases, and 12 bases lay between the germline ends. Germline values: CDR1 SGDLS, CDR2 YYNGEE. Full variable domain (rest looked up from reference TRBV9 and TRBJ1-2): DSGVTQTPKHLITATGQRVTLRCSPRSGDLSVYWYQQSLDQGLQFLIQYYNGEERAKGNILERFSAQQFPDLHSELNLSSLELGDSALYFCASSVVDSTDGYTFGSGTRLTVV.